The sequence of this T cell receptor beta chain was determined in a study of blood T cell repertoires in COVID-19. TCRdb keeps only in-frame clones here, not all; method: immunoSEQ multiplex PCR. The sample holds about 83,000 clones, about 82% seen once. In germline, CDR1 is LGHNA, CDR2 YSLEER. Trimming shortened V by 0 bases and J by 2 bases, and 15 bases separated the two germline ends. The CDR3 runs 17 residues. The chain recombines TRBV4-3 with TRBJ2-3, with D perhaps matching TRBD2 (6 bases). This TCR derives from a man in his fifties with active COVID-19. Sequenced input: peripheral blood. CDR3 protein: CASSQDPLGGITDTQYF. The CDR3 region has the DNA TGCGCCAGCAGCCAAGATCCCCTGGGCGGGATCACAGATACGCAGTATTTT.